The rows below give T cell receptor beta chains drawn from one sample of a study of CD4 and CD8 cells across lung adenocarcinoma regions. TCRdb fed the PCR reads into MiXCR, producing one record per CDR3 protein. The data contain about 25,000 distinct CDR3 sequences, about 50% of them singletons. The specimen sequenced was CD8+ T cells from the center of a lung tumor. The origin of the receptors is a male donor with lung adenocarcinoma. The CD4 and CD8 labels of this study may be unreliable. CDR3s include the opening cysteine and the closing phenylalanine or tryptophan. D genes are given only for firm matches. Clone size is shown for a subset of rows, as once, few, many or a class of expanded clone.

CDR3 DNA | CDR3 protein | V gene | clone size | D gene | J gene
TGTGCCAGCTCCAAAGGCGGACGTGACCCAGATACCCAGTACTTC | CASSKGGRDPDTQYF | TRBV6-1 | NA | NA | TRBJ2-5
TGTGCCAGCAGCTTATATGCGAACACTGAAGCTTTCTTT | CASSLYANTEAFF | TRBV11-3 | NA | NA | TRBJ1-1
TGTGCCAGCAGCTTACTAGCGGGAGATCCAACAGATACGCAGTATTTT | CASSLLAGDPTDTQYF | TRBV6-5 | NA | TRBD2 | TRBJ2-3
TGTGCCAGCAGCCCCCAACCTAGGGAGACCCAGTACTTC | CASSPQPRETQYF | TRBV7-2 | medium-sized | NA | TRBJ2-5
TGTGCCATCAGTGACCCAGGGGGAGGGAGCTCCTACAATGAGCAGTTCTTC | CAISDPGGGSSYNEQFF | TRBV10-3 | NA | NA | TRBJ2-1
TGTGCCAGCTCTATTCTAGAGACCCAGTACTTC | CASSILETQYF | TRBV6-1 | many | NA | TRBJ2-5
TGCGCCACGAGGCTTTGTGGCAAAGACATTCAGTACTTC | CATRLCGKDIQYF | TRBV10-2 | NA | NA | TRBJ2-4
TGTGCCAGCAGCCCGTTACAGGGGGCGGACGGGGCCAACGTCCTGACTTTC | CASSPLQGADGANVLTF | TRBV11-2 | many | TRBD1 | TRBJ2-6
TGTGCCAGCAGCCAAGCTCGGACAGGGGTAAACATTCAGTACTTC | CASSQARTGVNIQYF | TRBV4-2 | many | TRBD1 | TRBJ2-4
TGTGCCAGCAGCTTAGGTACGGGGACGGGTGAGCAGTTCTTC | CASSLGTGTGEQFF | TRBV11-3 | NA | NA | TRBJ2-1
TGCAGTGCTAGAGTTCCAGGGGCGGATACGCAGTATTTT | CSARVPGADTQYF | TRBV20-1 | few | NA | TRBJ2-3
TGTGCCAGCAGCTTATATGCTAGCGGGAGTCTCGCCCAGTACTTC | CASSLYASGSLAQYF | TRBV7-2 | NA | TRBD2 | TRBJ2-5
TGTGCCAGCGGGGGGCTCGGGGTCGGGGCCCTAGAGACCCAGTATTTC | CASGGLGVGALETQYF | TRBV6-1 | NA | NA | TRBJ2-3